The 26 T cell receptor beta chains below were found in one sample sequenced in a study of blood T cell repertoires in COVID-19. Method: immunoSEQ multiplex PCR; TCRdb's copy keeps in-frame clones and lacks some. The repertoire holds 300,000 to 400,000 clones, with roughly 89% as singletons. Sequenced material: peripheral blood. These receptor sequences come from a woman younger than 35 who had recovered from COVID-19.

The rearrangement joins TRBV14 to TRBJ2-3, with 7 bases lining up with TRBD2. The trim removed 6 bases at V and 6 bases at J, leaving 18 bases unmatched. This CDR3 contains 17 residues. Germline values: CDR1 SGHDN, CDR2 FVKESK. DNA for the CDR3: TGTGCCAGCAGACTAAGACTCACGGGAGGTGTATATGATACGCAGTATTTT. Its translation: CASRLRLTGGVYDTQYF.

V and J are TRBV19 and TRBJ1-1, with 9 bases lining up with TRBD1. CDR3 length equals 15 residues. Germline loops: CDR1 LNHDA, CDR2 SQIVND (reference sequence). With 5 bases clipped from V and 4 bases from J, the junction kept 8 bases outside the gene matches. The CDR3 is CASSFTGTGTTEAFF. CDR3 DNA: TGTGCCAGTAGTTTCACCGGGACAGGGACCACTGAAGCTTTCTTT.

The CDR3 DNA follows: TGTGCCAGCAGTCCTTTAGCGGGAGGGTACAATGAGCAGTTCTTC. Its translation is CASSPLAGGYNEQFF. The V call is TRBV28, the J call TRBJ2-1; the match to TRBD2 covers 11 bases. The CDR3 runs 15 residues. Germline CDR1 MDHEN, CDR2 SYDVKM. The junction had 4 bases not matched to a gene; V was cut back by 5 bases and J by 4 bases.

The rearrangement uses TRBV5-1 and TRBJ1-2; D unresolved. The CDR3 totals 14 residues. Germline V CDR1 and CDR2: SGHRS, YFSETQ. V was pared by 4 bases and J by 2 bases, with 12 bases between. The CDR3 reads CASSPRTGNYGYTF. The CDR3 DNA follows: TGCGCCAGCAGCCCCAGGACGGGGAACTATGGCTACACCTTC.

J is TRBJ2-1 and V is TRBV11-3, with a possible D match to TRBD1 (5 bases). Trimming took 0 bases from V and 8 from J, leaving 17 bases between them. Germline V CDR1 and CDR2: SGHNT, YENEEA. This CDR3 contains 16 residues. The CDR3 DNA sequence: TGTGCCAGCAGCTTAGATAAATTAACAGGCCGGGATGAGCAGTTCTTC. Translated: CASSLDKLTGRDEQFF.

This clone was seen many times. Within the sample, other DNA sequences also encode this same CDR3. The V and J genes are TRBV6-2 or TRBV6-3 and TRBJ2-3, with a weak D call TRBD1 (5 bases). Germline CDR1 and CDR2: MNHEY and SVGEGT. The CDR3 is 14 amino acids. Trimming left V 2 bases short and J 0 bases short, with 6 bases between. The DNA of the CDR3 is TGTGCCAGCAGTTACGGGGCGAGCACAGATACGCAGTATTTT. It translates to CASSYGASTDTQYF.

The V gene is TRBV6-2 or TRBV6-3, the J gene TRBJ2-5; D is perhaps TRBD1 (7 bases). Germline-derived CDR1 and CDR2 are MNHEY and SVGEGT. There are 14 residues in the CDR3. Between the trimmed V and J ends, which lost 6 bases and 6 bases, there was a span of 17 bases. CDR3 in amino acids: CASSQSRGAQTQYF. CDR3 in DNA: TGTGCCAGCAGCCAAAGCAGGGGGGCTCAGACCCAGTACTTC.

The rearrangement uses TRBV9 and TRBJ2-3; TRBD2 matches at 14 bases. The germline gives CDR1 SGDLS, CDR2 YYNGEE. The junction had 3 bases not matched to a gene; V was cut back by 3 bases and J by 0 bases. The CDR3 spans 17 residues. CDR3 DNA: TGTGCCAGCAGCGCTAGACTAGCGGGAGGGAGCACAGATACGCAGTATTTT. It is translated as CASSARLAGGSTDTQYF.

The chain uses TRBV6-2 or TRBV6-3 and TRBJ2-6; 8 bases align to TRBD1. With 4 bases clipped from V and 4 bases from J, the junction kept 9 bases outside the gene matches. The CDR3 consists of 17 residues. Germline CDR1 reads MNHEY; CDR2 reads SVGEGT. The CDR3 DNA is TGTGCCAGCAGTTCTGCGGACAGGGTAGGAGGGGCCAACGTCCTGACTTTC. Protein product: CASSSADRVGGANVLTF.

The CDR3 region is CSASTPTLSTDTQYF. CDR3 DNA: TGCAGTGCTAGTACACCCACCCTTAGCACAGATACGCAGTATTTT. This chain uses TRBV20-1 with TRBJ2-3, with D unclear. The V end lost 3 bases, the J end lost 0 bases, and 13 bases lay between the germline ends. This CDR3 has 15 amino acids. Germline V gives CDR1 DFQATT, CDR2 SNEGSKA (reference sequence).

Here the CDR3 reads CASTPDPGGPYEQYV. CDR3 nucleotide sequence: TGTGCCAGCACCCCCGATCCGGGGGGTCCCTACGAGCAGTACGTC. J is TRBJ2-7 and V is TRBV6-5; 7 bases match TRBD2. This CDR3 contains 15 residues. Germline V CDR1 and CDR2: MNHEY, SVGAGI. Trimming took 7 bases from V and 2 from J; bases not matched to a gene: 11.

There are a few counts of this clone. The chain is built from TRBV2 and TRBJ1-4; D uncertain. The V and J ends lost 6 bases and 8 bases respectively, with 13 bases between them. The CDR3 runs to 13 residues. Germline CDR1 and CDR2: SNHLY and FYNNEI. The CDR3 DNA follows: TGTGCCAGCAGGGTGGAGATAGAGGAAAAACTGTTTTTT. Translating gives CASRVEIEEKLFF.

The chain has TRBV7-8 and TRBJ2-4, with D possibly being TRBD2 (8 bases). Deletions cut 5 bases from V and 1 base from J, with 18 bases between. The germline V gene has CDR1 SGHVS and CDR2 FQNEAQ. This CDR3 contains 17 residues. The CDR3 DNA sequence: TGTGCCAGCAGCCAGGGGGGACTAGTCTCGGCCAAAAACATTCAGTACTTC. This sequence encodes CASSQGGLVSAKNIQYF.

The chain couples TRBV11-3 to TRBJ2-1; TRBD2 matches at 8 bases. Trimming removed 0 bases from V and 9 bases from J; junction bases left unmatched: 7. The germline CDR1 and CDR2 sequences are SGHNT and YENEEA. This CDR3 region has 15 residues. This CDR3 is CASSLERLAPSEQFF. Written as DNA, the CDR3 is TGTGCCAGCAGCTTAGAGCGACTAGCGCCATCTGAGCAGTTCTTC.

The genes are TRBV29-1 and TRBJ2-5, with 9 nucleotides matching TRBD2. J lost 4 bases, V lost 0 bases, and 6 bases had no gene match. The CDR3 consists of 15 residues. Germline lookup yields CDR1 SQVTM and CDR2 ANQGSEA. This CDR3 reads CSVEDLSGLAETQYF. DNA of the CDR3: TGCAGCGTTGAAGACCTATCGGGACTAGCAGAGACCCAGTACTTC.

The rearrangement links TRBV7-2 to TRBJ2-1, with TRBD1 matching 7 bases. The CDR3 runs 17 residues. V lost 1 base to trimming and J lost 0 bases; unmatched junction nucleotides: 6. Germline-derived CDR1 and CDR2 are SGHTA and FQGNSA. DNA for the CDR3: TGTGCCAGCAGCTTAGGGACAGGCCTTCTCTCCTACAATGAGCAGTTCTTC. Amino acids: CASSLGTGLLSYNEQFF. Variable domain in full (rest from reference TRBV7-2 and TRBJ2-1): GAGVSQSPSNKVTEKGKDVELRCDPISGHTALYWYRQSLGQGLEFLIYFQGNSAPDKSGLPSDRFSAERTGGSVSTLTIQRTQQEDSAVYLCASSLGTGLLSYNEQFFGPGTRLTVL.

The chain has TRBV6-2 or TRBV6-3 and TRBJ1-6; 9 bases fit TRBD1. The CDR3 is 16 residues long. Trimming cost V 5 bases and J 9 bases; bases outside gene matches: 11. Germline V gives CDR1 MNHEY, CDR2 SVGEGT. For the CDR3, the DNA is TGTGCCAGCAGTCGCACGTCCGGGACAGGGTCTTCACCCCTCCACTTT. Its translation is CASSRTSGTGSSPLHF.

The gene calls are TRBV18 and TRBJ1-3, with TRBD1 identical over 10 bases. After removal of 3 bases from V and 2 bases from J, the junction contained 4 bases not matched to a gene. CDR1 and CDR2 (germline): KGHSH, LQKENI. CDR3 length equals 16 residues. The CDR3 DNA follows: TGTGCCAGCTCACCGCGCGGACAGGGGGCTGGAAACACCATATATTTT. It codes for CASSPRGQGAGNTIYF.

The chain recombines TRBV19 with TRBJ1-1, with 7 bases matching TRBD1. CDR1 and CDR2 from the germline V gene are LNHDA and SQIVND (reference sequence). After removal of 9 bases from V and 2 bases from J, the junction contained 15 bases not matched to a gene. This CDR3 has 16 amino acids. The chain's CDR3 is CASTEASGTENTEAFF. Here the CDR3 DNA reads TGTGCCAGCACCGAAGCTAGCGGGACAGAAAACACTGAAGCTTTCTTT.

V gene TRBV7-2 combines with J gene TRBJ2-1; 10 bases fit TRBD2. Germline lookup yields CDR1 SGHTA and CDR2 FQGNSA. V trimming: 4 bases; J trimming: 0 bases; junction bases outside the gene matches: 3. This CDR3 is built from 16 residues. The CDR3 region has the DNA TGTGCCAGCAGCTCTCGGACTAGCGGCTCCTACAATGAGCAGTTCTTC. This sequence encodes CASSSRTSGSYNEQFF.

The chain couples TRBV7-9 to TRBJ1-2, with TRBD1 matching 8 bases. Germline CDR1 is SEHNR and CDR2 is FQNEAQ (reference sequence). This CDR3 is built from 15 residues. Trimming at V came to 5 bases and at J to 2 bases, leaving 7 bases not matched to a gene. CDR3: CASSPPQGANYGYTF. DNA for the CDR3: TGTGCCAGCAGCCCTCCCCAGGGGGCGAACTATGGCTACACCTTC.

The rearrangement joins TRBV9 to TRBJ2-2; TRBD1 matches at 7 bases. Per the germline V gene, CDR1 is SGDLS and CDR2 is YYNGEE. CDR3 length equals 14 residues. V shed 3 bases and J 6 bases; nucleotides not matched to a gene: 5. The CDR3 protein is CASSAMTGSGELFF. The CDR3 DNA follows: TGTGCCAGCAGCGCAATGACAGGGTCCGGGGAGCTGTTTTTT.

CDR3 loop: CASTEGLNTEAFF. CDR3 nucleotide sequence: TGCGCCAGCACGGAGGGCTTGAACACTGAAGCTTTCTTT. The chain joins TRBV5-1 to TRBJ1-1; D call uncertain. There are 13 residues in the CDR3. CDR1 SGHRS and CDR2 YFSETQ come from the germline V gene. V was trimmed by 6 bases and J by 0 bases, leaving 9 bases between them.

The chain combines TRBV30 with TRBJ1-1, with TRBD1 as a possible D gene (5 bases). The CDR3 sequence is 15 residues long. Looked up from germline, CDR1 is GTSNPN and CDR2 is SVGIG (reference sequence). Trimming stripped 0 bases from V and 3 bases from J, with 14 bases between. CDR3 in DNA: TGTGCCTGGAGTGTATTCAGGGTTGAGGACACTGAAGCTTTCTTT. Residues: CAWSVFRVEDTEAFF.

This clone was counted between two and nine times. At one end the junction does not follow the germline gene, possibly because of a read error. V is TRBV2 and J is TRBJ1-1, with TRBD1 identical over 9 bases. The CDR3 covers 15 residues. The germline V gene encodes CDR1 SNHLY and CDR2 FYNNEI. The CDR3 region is CASSGDPGQGTVLIF. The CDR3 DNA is TGTGCCAGCAGTGGGGACCCGGGACAGGGTACCGTACTGATCTTT.

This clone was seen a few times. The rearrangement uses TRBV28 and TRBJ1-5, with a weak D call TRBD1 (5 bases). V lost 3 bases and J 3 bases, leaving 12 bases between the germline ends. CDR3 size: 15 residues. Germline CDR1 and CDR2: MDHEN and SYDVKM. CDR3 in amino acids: CASSLPGPPNQPQHF. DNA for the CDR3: TGTGCCAGCAGTTTGCCAGGGCCCCCCAATCAGCCCCAGCATTTT.